These T cell receptor beta chains were read from a single sample in a study of T-cell memory formation after mild COVID-19. MiXCR, applied by TCRdb to the 5' RACE reads, yields one record per CDR3 protein. The table lists hundreds of thousands of distinct CDR3 sequences, roughly 18% of them singletons. The sample consisted of PBMCs or a T cell subset sorted from them (not recorded which). Receptors were obtained from an adult woman who had mild COVID-19 (a few samples of this study predate the infection). Cell type and time point are not known. CDR3s leave out the opening cysteine and the closing phenylalanine or tryptophan. The order of the fields is CDR3 protein, J gene, D gene, V gene. A D gene is named only where the DNA matches it firmly.

ASRAGWAGELF,TRBJ2-2,-,TRBV5-4
SVEGPLRNNEQF,TRBJ2-1,-,TRBV29-1
ASSPLASADTQY,TRBJ2-3,-,TRBV7-3
ASSDRQGVGDIQY,TRBJ2-4,TRBD1,TRBV6-5
ASSRNDRSEAF,TRBJ1-1,-,TRBV5-4
ATSRGPANYNEQF,TRBJ2-1,-,TRBV15
ASSSLAGGRDYGYT,TRBJ1-2,-,TRBV11-2
ASSPDRSPSYEQY,TRBJ2-7,-,TRBV7-2
ASSKLDRDPGNTIY,TRBJ1-3,-,TRBV21-1
ASSRPPDLETGELF,TRBJ2-2,-,TRBV4-2
ASSRDTYEQY,TRBJ2-7,-,TRBV12-3/TRBV12-4
SARGDRARNTIY,TRBJ1-3,TRBD1,TRBV20-1
ASSAERGRPTDTQY,TRBJ2-3,TRBD1,TRBV7-6
ASSQAPIRAGGPGELF,TRBJ2-2,TRBD2,TRBV4-1
ASSLIDLNTEAF,TRBJ1-1,-,TRBV12-3/TRBV12-4
ASSLAGGSEETQY,TRBJ2-5,TRBD2,TRBV7-3
SARGQAPGYT,TRBJ1-2,-,TRBV20-1
ASSDPSRDRGKRGEQY,TRBJ2-7,TRBD1,TRBV6-4
ASSFSSGRAKTQY,TRBJ2-5,TRBD2,TRBV12-3/TRBV12-4
SARETGGPYEQY,TRBJ2-7,-,TRBV20-1
ASTRLGGDFTDTQY,TRBJ2-3,-,TRBV5-1
ASSFNRNTEAF,TRBJ1-1,-,TRBV5-1
ASSQEDRRGSPLH,TRBJ1-6,-,TRBV4-1
ASSLVRTDTNTGELF,TRBJ2-2,-,TRBV27
GYAASHEQF,TRBJ2-1,-,TRBV10-3
SATTQHSTANEKLF,TRBJ1-4,-,TRBV20-1
ASSLPQGPNTEAF,TRBJ1-1,-,TRBV28
ATSREMETQY,TRBJ2-5,-,TRBV15
ASSLFGANPEAF,TRBJ1-1,-,TRBV19
ASSPWRNTGELF,TRBJ2-2,-,TRBV3-1
ATSSDRGINQPQH,TRBJ1-5,TRBD1,TRBV15
ASALGQGGVNEQF,TRBJ2-1,TRBD1,TRBV12-5
ATSDLLQDRDTQY,TRBJ2-3,-,TRBV24-1
ASRWAMSYEQY,TRBJ2-7,-,TRBV6-2/TRBV6-3
ASSSPTAGTVANEKLF,TRBJ1-4,TRBD1,TRBV7-9
SVNEGFSNQPQH,TRBJ1-5,-,TRBV29-1
ASSEEVNTEAF,TRBJ1-1,-,TRBV6-1
ASSRGNTDTQY,TRBJ2-3,-,TRBV12-3/TRBV12-4
ASSLPEGTSGGPRTGELF,TRBJ2-2,TRBD2,TRBV4-1
ATSSEKNIQY,TRBJ2-4,-,TRBV15
ASSPLLETQY,TRBJ2-5,-,TRBV7-9